The clone carrying this T cell receptor beta chain was seen a handful of times. Its antigen is not identified. This CDR3 is built from 16 residues. CDR1 SSHAT and CDR2 FNYEAQ come from the germline V gene (reference sequence). After removal of 2 bases from V and 5 bases from J, the junction contained 3 bases not matched to a gene. Primers: 60 Vbeta forward and 13 Jbeta reverse. The method was immunoSEQ multiplex PCR; TCRdb's version includes in-frame clones alone and lacks a portion of them. This sample has approximately 170,000 clones; 60% to 85% occur once, and the top ten carry under 9%. This sample was included in a study of cytomegalovirus exposure and HLA in healthy donors. Study outcomes and limitations: The investigators catalogued some 160 TCR beta chains as cytomegalovirus-associated. In a later analysis, HLA-C alleles had the fewest associated TCRs, DRB1 alleles the most. TCR beta chains associated with HLA were, in a later analysis, more clonally expanded than equally common others. Accurate prediction of HLA-A and HLA-B alleles (for most subjects) was reportedly achieved from TCR beta sequences.

The genes are TRBV7-7 and TRBJ2-5; 15 bases align to TRBD2. This receptor was identified in a woman aged 40 to 55 in good health and CMV-seropositive. The sequenced material came from PBMCs. CDR3 sequence: CASSLLGTSGGETQYF. The CDR3 DNA is TGTGCCAGCAGCTTACTTGGGACTAGCGGGGGGGAGACCCAGTACTTC.